This T cell receptor (beta chain) appears in the sequencing data of a study of T-cell reconstitution after alpha-beta-depleted transplantation in children. Study outcomes and limitations: For some patients, TCRbeta diversity was high at day 60 because of recipient T cells and thymic progenitors that survived. It was reported that alpha-beta T cells came from several hundred expanded graft clones (about two months after transplant). At the one-year point after transplant, T-cell counts and TCRbeta diversity were found to come mostly from T cells that had been newly produced.

This clonotype was detected many times. The antigen is not known. The length of the CDR3 is 15 residues. CDR1 is DFQATT and CDR2 is SNEGSKA in the germline V gene (reference sequence). The trim removed 6 bases at V and 1 base at J, leaving 8 bases unmatched. Preparation of the TCRbeta library was carried out with unique molecular identifiers. Each CDR3 protein is one row after TCRdb ran MiXCR on the PCR reads. The sample includes 150,000 to 200,000 distinct CDR3 sequences, over 8.5% of them seen just once. The material sequenced was PBMCs, taken before TCRalphabeta/CD19-depleted stem cell transplant. The clonotype comes from a boy aged 2 to 10 with acute myeloid leukemia, due to receive a stem cell transplant. This chain links TRBV20-1 with TRBJ2-1; TRBD1 agrees at 8 bases. The CDR3 loop is CSANIGDRSYNEQFF. Written as DNA, the CDR3 is TGCAGTGCCAATATAGGGGACAGGTCCTACAATGAGCAGTTCTTC.